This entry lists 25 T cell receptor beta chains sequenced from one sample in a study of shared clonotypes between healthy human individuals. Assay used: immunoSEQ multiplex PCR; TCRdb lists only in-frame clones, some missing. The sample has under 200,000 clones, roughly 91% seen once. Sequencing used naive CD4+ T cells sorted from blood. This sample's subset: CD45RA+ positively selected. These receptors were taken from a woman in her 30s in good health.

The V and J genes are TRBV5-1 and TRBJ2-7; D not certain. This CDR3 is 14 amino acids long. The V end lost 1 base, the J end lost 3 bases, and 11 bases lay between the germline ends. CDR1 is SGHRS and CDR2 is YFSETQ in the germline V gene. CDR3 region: CASSLWSEGYEQYF. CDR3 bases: TGCGCCAGCAGCTTGTGGTCCGAAGGCTACGAGCAGTACTTC.

DNA of the CDR3: TGTGCCAGCAGCCCATCCTGGGTTCTAGCGGGAGAGAGAGGGAATGAGCAGTTCTTC. Amino acid sequence: CASSPSWVLAGERGNEQFF. The chain is built from TRBV7-7 and TRBJ2-1; 10 nucleotides align to TRBD2. CDR3 size: 19 residues. Germline V gene sequence: CDR1 SSHAT, CDR2 FNYEAQ (reference sequence). With V trimmed by 5 bases and J by 7 bases, 20 bases remained unmatched.

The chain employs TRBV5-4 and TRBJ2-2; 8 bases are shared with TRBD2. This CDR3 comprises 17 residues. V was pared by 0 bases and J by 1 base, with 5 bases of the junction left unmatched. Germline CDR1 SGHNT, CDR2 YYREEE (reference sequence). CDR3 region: CASSLEAGGLNTGELFF. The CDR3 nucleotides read TGTGCCAGCAGCTTGGAGGCGGGAGGTCTGAACACCGGGGAGCTGTTTTTT.

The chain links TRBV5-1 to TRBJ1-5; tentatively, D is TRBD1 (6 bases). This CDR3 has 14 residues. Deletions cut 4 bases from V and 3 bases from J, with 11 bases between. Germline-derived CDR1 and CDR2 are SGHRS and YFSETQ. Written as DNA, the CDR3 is TGCGCCAGCAGCAGAACAGGGCCCAATCAGCCCCAGCATTTT. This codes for CASSRTGPNQPQHF.

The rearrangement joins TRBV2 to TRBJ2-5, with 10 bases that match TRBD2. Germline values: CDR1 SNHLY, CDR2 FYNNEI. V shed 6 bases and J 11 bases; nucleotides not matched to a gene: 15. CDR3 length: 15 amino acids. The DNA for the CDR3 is TGTGCCAGCAGGTATAGCGGGAGGATACCTACGGAGCAGTACTTC. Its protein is CASRYSGRIPTEQYF.

CDR3 protein: CASSPGLAGEQYF. For the CDR3, the DNA is TGTGCCAGTAGCCCGGGACTAGCGGGTGAGCAGTACTTC. The chain uses TRBV19 and TRBJ2-7, with 12 positions matching TRBD2. The CDR3 length is 13 residues. With V trimmed by 6 bases and J by 7 bases, 4 bases remained unmatched. Germline V CDR1 and CDR2: LNHDA, SQIVND (reference sequence).

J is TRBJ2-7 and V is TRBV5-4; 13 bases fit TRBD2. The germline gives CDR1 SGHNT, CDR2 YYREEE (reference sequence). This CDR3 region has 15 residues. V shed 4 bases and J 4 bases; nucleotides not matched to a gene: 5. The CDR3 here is CASSQGLAGRYEQYF. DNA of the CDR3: TGTGCCAGCAGCCAGGGACTAGCGGGAAGATACGAGCAGTACTTC. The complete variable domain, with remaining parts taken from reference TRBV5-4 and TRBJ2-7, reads ETGVTQSPTHLIKTRGQQVTLRCSSQSGHNTVSWYQQALGQGPQFIFQYYREEENGRGNFPPRFSGLQFPNYSSELNVNALELDDSALYLCASSQGLAGRYEQYFGPGTRLTVT.

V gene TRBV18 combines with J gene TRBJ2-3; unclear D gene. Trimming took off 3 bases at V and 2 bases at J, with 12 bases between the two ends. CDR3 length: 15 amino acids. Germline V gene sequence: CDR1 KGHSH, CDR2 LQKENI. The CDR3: CASSPSAGHTDTQYF. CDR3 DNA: TGTGCCAGCTCACCCTCGGCTGGGCACACAGATACGCAGTATTTT.

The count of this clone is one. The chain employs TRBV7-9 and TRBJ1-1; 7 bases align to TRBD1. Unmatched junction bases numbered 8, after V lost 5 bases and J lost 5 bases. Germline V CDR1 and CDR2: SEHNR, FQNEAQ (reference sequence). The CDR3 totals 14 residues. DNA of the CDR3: TGTGCCAGCAGCCCAAGGGACAGAGGGACTGAAGCTTTCTTT. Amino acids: CASSPRDRGTEAFF.

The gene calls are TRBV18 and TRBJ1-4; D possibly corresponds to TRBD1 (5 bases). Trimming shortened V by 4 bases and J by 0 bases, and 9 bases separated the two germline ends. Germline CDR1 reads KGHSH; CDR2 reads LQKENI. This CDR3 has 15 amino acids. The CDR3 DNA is TGTGCCAGCTCACTTCAGGGTCCAACTAATGAAAAACTGTTTTTT. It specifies CASSLQGPTNEKLFF. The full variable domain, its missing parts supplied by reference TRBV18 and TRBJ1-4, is NAGVMQNPRHLVRRRGQEARLRCSPMKGHSHVYWYRQLPEEGLKFMVYLQKENIIDESGMPKERFSAEFPKEGPSILRIQQVVRGDSAAYFCASSLQGPTNEKLFFGSGTQLSVL.

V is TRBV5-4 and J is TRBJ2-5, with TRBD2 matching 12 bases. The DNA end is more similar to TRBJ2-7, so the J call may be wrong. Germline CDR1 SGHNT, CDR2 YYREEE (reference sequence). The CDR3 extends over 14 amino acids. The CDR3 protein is CASSEGLAGYEQYF. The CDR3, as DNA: TGTGCCAGCAGCGAGGGACTAGCGGGTTACGAGCAGTACTTC.

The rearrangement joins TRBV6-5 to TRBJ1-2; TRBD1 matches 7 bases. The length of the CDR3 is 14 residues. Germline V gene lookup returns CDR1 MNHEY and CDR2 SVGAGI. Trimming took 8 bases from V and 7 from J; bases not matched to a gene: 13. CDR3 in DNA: TGTGCCAGCCTCTCAGGGGGATTATCTGCTGGCTACACCTTC. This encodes CASLSGGLSAGYTF.

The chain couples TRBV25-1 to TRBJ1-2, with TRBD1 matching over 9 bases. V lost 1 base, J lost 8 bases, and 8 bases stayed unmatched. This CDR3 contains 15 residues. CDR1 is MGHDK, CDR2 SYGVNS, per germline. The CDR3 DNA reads TGTGCCAGCAGTGAATCCGGGACAGGGAGTTCCGGCTACACCTTC. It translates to CASSESGTGSSGYTF.

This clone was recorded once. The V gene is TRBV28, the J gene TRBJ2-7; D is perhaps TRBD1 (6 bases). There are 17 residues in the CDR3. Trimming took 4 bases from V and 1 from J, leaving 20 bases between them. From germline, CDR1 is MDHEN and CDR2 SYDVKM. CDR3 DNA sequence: TGTGCCAGCAGTTCTCCACTCATTCCGGGACAATCCTACGAGCAGTACTTC. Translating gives CASSSPLIPGQSYEQYF.

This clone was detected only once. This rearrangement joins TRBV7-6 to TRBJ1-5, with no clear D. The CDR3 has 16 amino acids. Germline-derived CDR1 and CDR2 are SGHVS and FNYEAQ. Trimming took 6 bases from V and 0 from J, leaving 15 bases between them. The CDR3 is CASSLSGGNSNQPQHF. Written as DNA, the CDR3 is TGTGCCAGCAGTCTTAGCGGCGGTAATAGCAATCAGCCCCAGCATTTT.

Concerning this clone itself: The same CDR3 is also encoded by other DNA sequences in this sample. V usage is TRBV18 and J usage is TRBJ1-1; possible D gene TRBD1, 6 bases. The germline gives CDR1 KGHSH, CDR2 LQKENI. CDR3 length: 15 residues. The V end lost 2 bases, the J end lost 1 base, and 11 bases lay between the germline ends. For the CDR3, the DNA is TGTGCCAGCTCACCAAGCGGACAGAGGAACACTGAAGCTTTCTTT. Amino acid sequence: CASSPSGQRNTEAFF.

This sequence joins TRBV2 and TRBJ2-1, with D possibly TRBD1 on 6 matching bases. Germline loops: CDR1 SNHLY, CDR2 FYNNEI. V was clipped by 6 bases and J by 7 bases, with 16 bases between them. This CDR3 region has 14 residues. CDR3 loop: CASRDSRDGNEQFF. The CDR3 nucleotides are TGTGCCAGCAGGGACAGCCGGGATGGAAATGAGCAGTTCTTC.

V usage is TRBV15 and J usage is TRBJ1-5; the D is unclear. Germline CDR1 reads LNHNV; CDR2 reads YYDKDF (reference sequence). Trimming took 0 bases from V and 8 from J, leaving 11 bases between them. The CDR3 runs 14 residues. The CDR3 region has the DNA TGTGCCACCAGCAGAGATCTCCGGGTAGAGCCCCAGCATTTT. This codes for CATSRDLRVEPQHF.

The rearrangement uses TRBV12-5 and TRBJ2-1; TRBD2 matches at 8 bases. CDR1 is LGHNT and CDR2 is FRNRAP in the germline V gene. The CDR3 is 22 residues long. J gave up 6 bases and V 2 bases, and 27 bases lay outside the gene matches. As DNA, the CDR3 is TGTGCTAGTGGTTTGTCACAGTACACCGGCGGGAGGCCCGAGGGGATCAGCAATGAGCAGTTCTTC. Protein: CASGLSQYTGGRPEGISNEQFF.

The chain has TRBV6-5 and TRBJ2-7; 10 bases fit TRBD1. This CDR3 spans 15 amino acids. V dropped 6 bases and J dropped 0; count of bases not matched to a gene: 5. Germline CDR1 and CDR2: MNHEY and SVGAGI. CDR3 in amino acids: CASRSRDRGSYEQYF. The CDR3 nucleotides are TGTGCCAGCAGATCCCGGGACAGGGGCTCCTACGAGCAGTACTTC.

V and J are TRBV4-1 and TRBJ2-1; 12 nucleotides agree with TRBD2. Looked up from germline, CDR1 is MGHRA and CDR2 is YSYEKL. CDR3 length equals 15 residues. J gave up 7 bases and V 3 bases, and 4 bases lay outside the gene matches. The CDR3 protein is CASSHRLAGVNEQFF. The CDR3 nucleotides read TGCGCCAGCAGCCATCGACTAGCGGGAGTGAATGAGCAGTTCTTC.

CDR3 in amino acids: CSVEGSAGNTIYF. The CDR3 bases are TGCAGCGTCGAGGGCAGCGCTGGAAACACCATATATTTT. The gene calls are TRBV29-1 and TRBJ1-3; D remains ambiguous. Germline values: CDR1 SQVTM, CDR2 ANQGSEA. The V end lost 6 bases, the J end lost 2 bases, and 11 bases lay between the germline ends. The CDR3 has 13 residues.

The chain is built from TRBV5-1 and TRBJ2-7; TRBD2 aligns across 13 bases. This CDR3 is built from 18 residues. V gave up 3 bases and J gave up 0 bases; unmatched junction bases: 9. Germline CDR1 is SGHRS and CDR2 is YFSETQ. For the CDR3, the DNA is TGCGCCAGCAGCTCCGGGACTAGCGGGACCACCATCTCCTACGAGCAGTACTTC. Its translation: CASSSGTSGTTISYEQYF.

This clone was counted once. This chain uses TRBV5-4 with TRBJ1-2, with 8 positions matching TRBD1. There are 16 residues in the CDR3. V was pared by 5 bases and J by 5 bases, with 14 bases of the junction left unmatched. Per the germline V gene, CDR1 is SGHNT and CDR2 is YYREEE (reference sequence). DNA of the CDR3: TGTGCCAGCAGAAAGGAGGACAGGGTATCCCTTTATGGCTACACCTTC. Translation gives CASRKEDRVSLYGYTF.

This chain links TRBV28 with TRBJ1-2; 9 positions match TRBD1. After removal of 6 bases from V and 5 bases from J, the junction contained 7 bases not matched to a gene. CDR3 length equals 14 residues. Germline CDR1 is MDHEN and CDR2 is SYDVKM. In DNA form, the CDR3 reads TGTGCCAGCAGACGGACAGGGGAAGGGTATGGCTACACCTTC. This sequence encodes CASRRTGEGYGYTF.